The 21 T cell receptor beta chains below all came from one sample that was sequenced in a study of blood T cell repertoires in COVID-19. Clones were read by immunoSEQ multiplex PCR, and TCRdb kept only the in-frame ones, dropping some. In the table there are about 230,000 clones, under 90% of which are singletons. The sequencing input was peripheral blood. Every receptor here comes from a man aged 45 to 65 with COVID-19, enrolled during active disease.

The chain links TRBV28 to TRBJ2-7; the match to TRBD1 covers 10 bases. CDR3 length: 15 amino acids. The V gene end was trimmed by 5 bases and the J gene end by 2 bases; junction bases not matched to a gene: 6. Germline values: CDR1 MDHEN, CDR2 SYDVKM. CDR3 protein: CASSRDRGSTYEQYF. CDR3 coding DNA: TGTGCCAGCAGTCGGGACAGGGGCTCCACCTACGAGCAGTACTTC.

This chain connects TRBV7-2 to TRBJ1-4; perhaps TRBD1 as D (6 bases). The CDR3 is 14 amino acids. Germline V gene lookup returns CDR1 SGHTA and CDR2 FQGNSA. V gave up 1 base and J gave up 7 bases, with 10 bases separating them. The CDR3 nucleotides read TGTGCCAGCAGCTTAGACAGGGTTGGTGAAAAACTGTTTTTT. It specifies CASSLDRVGEKLFF.

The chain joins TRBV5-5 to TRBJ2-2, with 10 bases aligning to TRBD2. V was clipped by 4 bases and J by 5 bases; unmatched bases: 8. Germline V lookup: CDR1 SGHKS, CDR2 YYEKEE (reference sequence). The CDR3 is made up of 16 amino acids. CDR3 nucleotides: TGTGCCAGCAGCCTAGGGACTAGCGCCGCAACCGGGGAGCTGTTTTTT. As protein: CASSLGTSAATGELFF.

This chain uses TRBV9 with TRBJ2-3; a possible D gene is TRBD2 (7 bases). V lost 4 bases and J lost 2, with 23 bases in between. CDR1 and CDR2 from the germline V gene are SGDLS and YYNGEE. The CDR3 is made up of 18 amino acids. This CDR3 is CASSPFPLAGANTDTQYF. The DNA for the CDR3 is TGTGCCAGCAGCCCCTTCCCTTTGGCGGGGGCGAACACAGATACGCAGTATTTT.

The CDR3 region is CAWSVPGSSAQYF. The CDR3 nucleotides read TGTGCCTGGAGTGTACCGGGAAGTAGTGCGCAGTATTTT. J is TRBJ2-3 and V is TRBV30; weak D call: TRBD2 (5 bases). The germline V gene encodes CDR1 GTSNPN and CDR2 SVGIG (reference sequence). This CDR3 comprises 13 residues. V was trimmed by 0 bases and J by 10 bases, leaving 14 bases between them.

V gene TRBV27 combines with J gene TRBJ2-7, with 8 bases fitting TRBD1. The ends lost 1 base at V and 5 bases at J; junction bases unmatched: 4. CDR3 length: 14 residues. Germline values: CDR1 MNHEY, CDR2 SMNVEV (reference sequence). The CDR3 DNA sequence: TGTGCCAGCAGTTTATTCTACAGGGGGAACGAGCAGTACTTC. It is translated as CASSLFYRGNEQYF.

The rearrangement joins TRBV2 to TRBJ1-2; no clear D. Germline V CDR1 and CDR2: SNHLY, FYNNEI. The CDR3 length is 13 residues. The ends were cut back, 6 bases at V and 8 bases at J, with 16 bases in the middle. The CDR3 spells CASSPAPSEGYTF. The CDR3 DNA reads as TGTGCCAGCAGCCCTGCCCCCAGCGAAGGCTACACCTTC.

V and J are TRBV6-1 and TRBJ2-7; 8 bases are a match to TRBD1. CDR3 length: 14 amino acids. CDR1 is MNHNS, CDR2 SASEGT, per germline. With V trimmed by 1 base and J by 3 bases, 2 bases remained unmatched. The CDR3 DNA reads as TGTGCCAGCAGTGAAGAAGGACAGGGCTACGAGCAGTACTTC. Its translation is CASSEEGQGYEQYF.

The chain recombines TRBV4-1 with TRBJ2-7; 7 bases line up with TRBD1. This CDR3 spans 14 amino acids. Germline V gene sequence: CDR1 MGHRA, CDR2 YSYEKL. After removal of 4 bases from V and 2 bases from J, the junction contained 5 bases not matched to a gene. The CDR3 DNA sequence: TGCGCCAGCAGCCCCCGGGACAGCACCTACGAGCAGTACTTC. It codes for CASSPRDSTYEQYF.

CDR3 loop: CASSLSRTTGAYEQYF. The CDR3 DNA sequence: TGCGCCAGCAGCCTCTCCCGGACGACAGGCGCCTACGAGCAGTACTTC. V is TRBV5-1 and J is TRBJ2-7, with D tentatively TRBD1 (6 bases). With 4 bases removed from V and 2 bases from J, the gap between germline ends came to 19 bases. The germline gives CDR1 SGHRS, CDR2 YFSETQ. The length of the CDR3 is 16 residues.

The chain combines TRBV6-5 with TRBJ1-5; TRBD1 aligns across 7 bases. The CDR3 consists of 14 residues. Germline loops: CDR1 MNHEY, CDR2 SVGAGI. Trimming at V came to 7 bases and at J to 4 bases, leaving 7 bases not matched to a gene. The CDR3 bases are TGTGCCAGCACGGAGAACAGGGGAAATCAGCCCCAGCATTTT. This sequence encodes CASTENRGNQPQHF.

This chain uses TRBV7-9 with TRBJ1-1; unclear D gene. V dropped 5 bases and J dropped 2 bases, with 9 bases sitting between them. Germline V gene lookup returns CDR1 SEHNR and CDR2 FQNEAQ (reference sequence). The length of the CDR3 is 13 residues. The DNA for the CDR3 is TGTGCCAGCAGCGCTACAGCTAACACTGAAGCTTTCTTT. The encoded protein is CASSATANTEAFF.

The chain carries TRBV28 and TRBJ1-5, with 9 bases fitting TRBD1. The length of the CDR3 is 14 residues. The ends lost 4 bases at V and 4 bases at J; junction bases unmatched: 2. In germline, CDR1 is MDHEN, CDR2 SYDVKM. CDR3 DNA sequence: TGTGCCAGCAGTTGGGGACAGGGTAATCAGCCCCAGCATTTT. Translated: CASSWGQGNQPQHF.

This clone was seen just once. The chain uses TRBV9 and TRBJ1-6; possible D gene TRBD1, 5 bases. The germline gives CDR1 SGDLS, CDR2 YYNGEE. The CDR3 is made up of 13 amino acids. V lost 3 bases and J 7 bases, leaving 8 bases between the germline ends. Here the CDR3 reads CASSENRNSPLHF. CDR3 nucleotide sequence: TGTGCCAGCAGCGAGAACAGGAATTCACCCCTCCACTTT.

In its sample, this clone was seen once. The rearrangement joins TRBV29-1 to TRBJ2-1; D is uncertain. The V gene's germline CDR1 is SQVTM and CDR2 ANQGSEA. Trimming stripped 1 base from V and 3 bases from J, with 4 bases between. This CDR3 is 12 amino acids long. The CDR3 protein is CSVEAYYNEQFF. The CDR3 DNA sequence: TGCAGCGTTGAAGCCTACTACAATGAGCAGTTCTTC.

CDR3 bases: TGTGCCAGTAGTATAGGGACAGGGAGCTCCTACGAGCAGTACTTC. Protein product: CASSIGTGSSYEQYF. This chain links TRBV19 with TRBJ2-7, with TRBD1 matching over 8 bases. The CDR3 loop spans 15 amino acids. Looked up from germline, CDR1 is LNHDA and CDR2 is SQIVND (reference sequence). Germline trimming cut 1 base from V and 0 bases from J; bases unmatched to any gene: 2.

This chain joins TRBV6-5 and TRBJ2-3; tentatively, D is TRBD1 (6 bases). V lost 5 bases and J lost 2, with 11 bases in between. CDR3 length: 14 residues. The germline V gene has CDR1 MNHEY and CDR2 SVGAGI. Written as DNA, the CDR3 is TGTGCCAGCAGTACCCGGACAGCCACAGATACGCAGTATTTT. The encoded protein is CASSTRTATDTQYF.

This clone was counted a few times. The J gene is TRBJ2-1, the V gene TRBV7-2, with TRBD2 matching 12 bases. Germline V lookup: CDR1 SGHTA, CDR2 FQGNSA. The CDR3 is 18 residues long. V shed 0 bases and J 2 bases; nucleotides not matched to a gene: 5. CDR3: CASSLAPRTSGTYNEQFF. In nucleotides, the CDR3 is TGTGCCAGCAGCTTAGCCCCTAGGACTAGCGGGACCTACAATGAGCAGTTCTTC.

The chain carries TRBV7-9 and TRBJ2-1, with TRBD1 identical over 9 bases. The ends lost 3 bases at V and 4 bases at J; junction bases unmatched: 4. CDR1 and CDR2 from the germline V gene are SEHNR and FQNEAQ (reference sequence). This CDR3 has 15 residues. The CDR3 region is CASSLDRGGYNEQFF. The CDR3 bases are TGTGCCAGCAGCTTGGACAGGGGAGGTTACAATGAGCAGTTCTTC.

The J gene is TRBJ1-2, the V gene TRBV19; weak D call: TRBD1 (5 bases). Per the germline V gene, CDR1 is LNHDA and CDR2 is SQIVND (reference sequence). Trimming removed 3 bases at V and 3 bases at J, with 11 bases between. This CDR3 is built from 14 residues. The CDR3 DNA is TGTGCCAGTAGTATTGGGGGGAGCTACTATGGCTACACCTTC. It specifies CASSIGGSYYGYTF.

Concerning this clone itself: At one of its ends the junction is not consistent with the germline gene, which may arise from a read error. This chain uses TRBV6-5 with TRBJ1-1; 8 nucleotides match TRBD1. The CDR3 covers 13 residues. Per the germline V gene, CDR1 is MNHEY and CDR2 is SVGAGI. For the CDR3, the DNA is TGTGCCGGCAGGGGGCAATTGGACACTGAAGCTTTCTTT. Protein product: CAGRGQLDTEAFF.